The 14 T cell receptor beta chains below all came from one sample that was sequenced in a study of cytomegalovirus exposure and HLA in healthy donors. The study ran its PCR with 60 Vbeta and 13 Jbeta primers. Profiling relied on immunoSEQ multiplex PCR, and the TCRdb table lists in-frame clones only, not all of them. The repertoire has 110,000 to 150,000 clones, approximately 78% of them found once; the top ten carry roughly 3.2%. Sequencing was performed on PBMCs. Receptor source: a man in his late teens or twenties in good health and CMV-seropositive.

This clone showed up just a few times. The chain uses TRBV29-1 and TRBJ1-1, with D perhaps TRBD1 (5 bases). V dropped 6 bases and J dropped 8 bases, with 16 bases sitting between them. The CDR3 contains 12 residues. Germline V gives CDR1 SQVTM, CDR2 ANQGSEA. Here the CDR3 DNA reads TGCAGCGTCCACCCCCCGGGGGGGGAAGCTTTCTTT. Its translation: CSVHPPGGEAFF.

The chain is built from TRBV4-2 and TRBJ1-3, with 10 bases identical to TRBD1. J lost 3 bases, V lost 1 base, and 9 bases had no gene match. Germline V gene data show CDR1 as LGHNA and CDR2 as YNFKEQ. This CDR3 comprises 18 residues. The CDR3 region is CASSQGRDRGHRGNTIYF. The CDR3 nucleotides read TGTGCCAGCAGCCAAGGCCGGGACAGGGGACATCGTGGAAACACCATATATTTT.

The rearrangement links TRBV6-5 to TRBJ1-1; 7 nucleotides line up with TRBD1. V was pared by 2 bases and J by 2 bases, with 5 bases of the junction left unmatched. This CDR3 has 15 residues. Looked up from germline, CDR1 is MNHEY and CDR2 is SVGAGI. CDR3 region: CASSYQTGPNTEAFF. The DNA of the CDR3 is TGTGCCAGCAGTTACCAGACAGGGCCAAACACTGAAGCTTTCTTT.

The rearrangement links TRBV7-9 to TRBJ1-1; D is possibly TRBD1 (5 bases). The length of the CDR3 is 16 residues. V was shortened by 6 bases and J by 0 bases, with 17 bases between the two germline ends. Germline values: CDR1 SEHNR, CDR2 FQNEAQ (reference sequence). The CDR3 is CASSISLHRMNTEAFF. The CDR3 DNA reads TGTGCCAGCAGTATCAGTCTGCACAGGATGAACACTGAAGCTTTCTTT.

This clone was seen a handful of times. This chain connects TRBV28 to TRBJ2-4; possibly TRBD2 for D (7 bases). The germline V and J ends were trimmed by 5 bases and 3 bases, with 17 bases remaining between them. Germline V gene lookup returns CDR1 MDHEN and CDR2 SYDVKM. The CDR3 loop spans 16 amino acids. CDR3: CASSPGGARGKNIQYF. The CDR3 DNA sequence: TGTGCCAGCAGTCCTGGGGGGGCGAGGGGCAAAAACATTCAGTACTTC.

V gene TRBV28 combines with J gene TRBJ1-2; 7 nucleotides match TRBD1. The CDR3 loop spans 15 amino acids. CDR1 is MDHEN, CDR2 SYDVKM, per germline. V shed 2 bases and J 2 bases; nucleotides not matched to a gene: 5. Here the CDR3 DNA reads TGTGCCAGCAGTTTAAGAGGGGGCGGAAACTATGGCTACACCTTC. Translation gives CASSLRGGGNYGYTF.

The chain carries TRBV4-1 and TRBJ1-3; D is unresolved. The CDR3 spans 12 residues. CDR1 and CDR2 from the germline V gene are MGHRA and YSYEKL. Trimming stripped 5 bases from V and 7 bases from J, with 9 bases between. The CDR3 nucleotides are TGCGCCAGCAGCAAGTCCGGGAACACCATATATTTT. It yields the protein CASSKSGNTIYF.

The chain combines TRBV30 with TRBJ2-1; 11 bases match TRBD2. J gave up 5 bases and V 2 bases, and 2 bases lay outside the gene matches. Germline V gives CDR1 GTSNPN, CDR2 SVGIG (reference sequence). The CDR3 has 14 residues. The CDR3 loop is CAWSKLAGDNEQFF. The CDR3 DNA reads TGTGCCTGGAGTAAACTAGCGGGGGACAATGAGCAGTTCTTC.

The chain joins TRBV7-9 to TRBJ2-5; 8 nucleotides match TRBD2. Trimming removed 5 bases from V and 5 bases from J; junction bases left unmatched: 4. The CDR3 length is 13 residues. CDR1 and CDR2 (germline): SEHNR, FQNEAQ (reference sequence). The chain's CDR3 is CASSPGLVETQYF. The DNA for the CDR3 is TGTGCCAGCAGCCCGGGACTAGTGGAGACCCAGTACTTC.

The chain carries TRBV5-1 and TRBJ2-1; maybe TRBD2 (6 bases). Germline loops: CDR1 SGHRS, CDR2 YFSETQ. The CDR3 has 15 amino acids. V was shortened by 4 bases and J by 2 bases, with 13 bases between the two germline ends. The CDR3 loop is CASSKTGVTYNEQFF. The DNA for the CDR3 is TGCGCCAGCAGCAAGACGGGAGTTACCTACAATGAGCAGTTCTTC.

This chain uses TRBV28 with TRBJ1-5; no clear D gene. V was trimmed by 11 bases and J by 0 bases, leaving 14 bases between them. CDR3 length: 14 amino acids. Germline CDR1 and CDR2: MDHEN and SYDVKM. CDR3 DNA: TGTGCCGGACGGACTGCGAATAGCAATCAGCCCCAGCATTTT. Encoded protein: CAGRTANSNQPQHF.

The rearrangement links TRBV27 to TRBJ2-1; D is possibly TRBD2 (5 bases). The CDR3 length is 13 residues. Trimming pared 3 bases from V and 6 bases from J, leaving 9 bases between. Germline V CDR1 and CDR2: MNHEY, SMNVEV (reference sequence). The CDR3 is CASSFRGFNEQFF. The CDR3 region has the DNA TGTGCCAGCAGTTTCCGGGGTTTCAATGAGCAGTTCTTC.

The J gene is TRBJ1-2, the V gene TRBV27; D perhaps matches TRBD1 (6 bases). Trimming took 6 bases from V and 0 from J, leaving 11 bases between them. CDR3 length: 14 amino acids. The germline gives CDR1 MNHEY, CDR2 SMNVEV (reference sequence). CDR3 sequence: CASSPRGANYGYTF. In DNA, the CDR3 is TGTGCCAGCAGCCCCAGGGGAGCTAACTATGGCTACACCTTC.

This clone was seen only once. The genes are TRBV27 and TRBJ2-7; D may be TRBD1 (5 bases). The CDR3 is 13 residues long. Looked up from germline, CDR1 is MNHEY and CDR2 is SMNVEV (reference sequence). Trimming stripped 3 bases from V and 4 bases from J, with 10 bases between. This CDR3 reads CASSFPGSYEQYF. DNA for the CDR3: TGTGCCAGCAGTTTCCCAGGGTCGTACGAGCAGTACTTC.